This T cell receptor (beta chain) originates from a study of T cells in Graves' hyperthyroidism and ophthalmopathy. Study-level background: It was at initial diagnosis, before any treatment, that peripheral blood was collected.

Study-wide points: Ophthalmopathy was separated from stable hyperthyroidism by a 13 V-J model.

Amplification of TCR beta CDR3 regions used RNA as the template. During a first-round RT-PCR of the TCR CDR3, the HTBI primer set was used. TCRdb reprocessed the multiplex PCR reads via MiXCR and lists one record per CDR3 protein. The sample includes about 610,000 distinct CDR3 sequences, roughly a sixth of them seen just once. The source of the PBMCs was 10 ml of fresh peripheral blood. This CDR3 comprises 16 residues. Germline CDR1 MNHEY, CDR2 SMNVEV (reference sequence). V lost 7 bases, J lost 11 bases, and 27 bases lay in between. This clonotype was counted between two and nine times. Antigen specificity is unknown.

The receptor was isolated from a woman aged 40 to 50 with Graves' ophthalmopathy. The V gene is TRBV27, the J gene TRBJ1-5; tentative D call: TRBD1 (5 bases). The sample taken for sequencing was blood. The CDR3 loop reads CASKFQPGLIPRAQHF. CDR3 DNA sequence: TGTGCCAGCAAATTCCAGCCGGGACTGATACCCAGGGCCCAGCATTTT.